These 25 T cell receptor beta chains came from one sample sequenced in a study of blood T cell repertoires in COVID-19. The method was immunoSEQ multiplex PCR; TCRdb's version includes in-frame clones alone and lacks a portion of them. The sample holds roughly 220,000 clones, about 86% seen once. Sequences were obtained from PBMCs or T cells enriched from blood (not recorded which). Receptors were obtained from a woman in her thirties or forties with acute COVID-19.

The genes are TRBV18 and TRBJ1-2; D is uncertain. The germline V gene encodes CDR1 KGHSH and CDR2 LQKENI. Trimming removed 2 bases at V and 3 bases at J, with 13 bases between. The CDR3 has 15 residues. The DNA of the CDR3 is TGTGCCAGCTCACCAATTCCAACAGAAGACTATGGCTACACCTTC. Translated: CASSPIPTEDYGYTF.

This clone has just a few counts. The chain combines TRBV6-5 with TRBJ1-1; 8 nucleotides match TRBD1. This CDR3 contains 14 residues. With V trimmed by 7 bases and J by 1 base, 5 bases remained unmatched. From germline, CDR1 is MNHEY and CDR2 SVGAGI. DNA of the CDR3: TGTGCCAGCAAGGAGGGGACAGGGAACACTGAAGCTTTCTTT. Amino acid sequence: CASKEGTGNTEAFF.

This sequence joins TRBV7-9 and TRBJ2-7, with 7 bases aligning to TRBD1. The CDR3 spans 16 residues. V shed 1 base, J shed 5 bases, and the junction held 11 bases outside the gene matches. CDR1 is SEHNR and CDR2 is FQNEAQ in the germline V gene (reference sequence). The CDR3 loop is CASSLDRGPSSDEQYF. The CDR3 bases are TGTGCCAGCAGCTTAGACAGGGGACCGAGCAGCGACGAGCAGTACTTC.

The chain employs TRBV5-1 and TRBJ1-1; 7 positions agree with TRBD1. The CDR3 has 14 residues. V shed 0 bases, J shed 1 base, and the junction held 0 bases outside the gene matches. From germline, CDR1 is SGHRS and CDR2 YFSETQ. CDR3 in DNA: TGCGCCAGCAGCTTGGACAGGGGGAACACTGAAGCTTTCTTT. Protein sequence: CASSLDRGNTEAFF.

This chain joins TRBV5-1 and TRBJ2-3; 8 bases fit TRBD2. The germline V gene has CDR1 SGHRS and CDR2 YFSETQ. The CDR3 covers 14 residues. V gave up 5 bases and J gave up 4 bases; unmatched junction bases: 6. The chain's CDR3 is CASRPREVADTQYF. The DNA for the CDR3 is TGCGCCAGCAGACCGCGGGAGGTTGCAGATACGCAGTATTTT.

The V and J genes are TRBV5-8 and TRBJ2-7; TRBD2 matches at 7 bases. Germline lookup yields CDR1 SGHTS and CDR2 YDEGEE. Germline trimming cut 2 bases from V and 6 bases from J; bases unmatched to any gene: 17. CDR3 length: 17 amino acids. The CDR3 DNA follows: TGTGCCAGCAGCTTCCCGGGAGGATCGATCTCGTTGGCCGAGCAGTACTTC. Translated, it gives CASSFPGGSISLAEQYF.

The CDR3 loop is CAIPDRGGDQPQHF. The CDR3 DNA reads as TGTGCCATCCCCGACAGGGGCGGAGATCAGCCCCAGCATTTT. The chain couples TRBV6-5 to TRBJ1-5; TRBD1 agrees at 8 bases. Per the germline V gene, CDR1 is MNHEY and CDR2 is SVGAGI. This CDR3 has 14 amino acids. V dropped 10 bases and J dropped 5; count of bases not matched to a gene: 10.

The chain combines TRBV19 with TRBJ1-5; 7 bases fit TRBD1. After removal of 7 bases from V and 6 bases from J, the junction contained 9 bases not matched to a gene. Germline V gene data show CDR1 as LNHDA and CDR2 as SQIVND (reference sequence). This CDR3 has 14 residues. The CDR3 nucleotides are TGTGCCAGTACCAACGACAGGGTGCCTCAGCCCCAGCATTTT. Translated: CASTNDRVPQPQHF.

The count of this clone is one. The chain joins TRBV6-5 to TRBJ1-2, with no clear D. The CDR3 spans 14 residues. V lost 7 bases to trimming and J lost 10 bases, with 22 bases between them. Germline values: CDR1 MNHEY, CDR2 SVGAGI. The DNA of the CDR3 is TGTGCCAGCATCCTTGGGCAGGTCTCTTCGGACTACACCTTC. Translating gives CASILGQVSSDYTF.

The chain couples TRBV19 to TRBJ2-7, with D maybe TRBD1 (6 bases). The CDR3 totals 14 residues. The germline V gene has CDR1 LNHDA and CDR2 SQIVND (reference sequence). V lost 1 base, J lost 2 bases, and 9 bases lay in between. In DNA, the CDR3 is TGTGCCAGTAGTATAGGGACAGCCACCTACGAGCAGTACTTC. This translates into CASSIGTATYEQYF.

The chain combines TRBV7-9 with TRBJ2-7; D unresolved. Trimming shortened V by 0 bases and J by 2 bases, and 14 bases separated the two germline ends. The CDR3 runs 16 residues. The germline CDR1 and CDR2 sequences are SEHNR and FQNEAQ (reference sequence). The chain's CDR3 is CASSLAPGSNAYEQYF. The CDR3 DNA follows: TGTGCCAGCAGCTTAGCGCCGGGTTCAAACGCCTACGAGCAGTACTTC. The variable domain in full, completed from reference TRBV7-9 and TRBJ2-7, reads DTGVSQNPRHKITKRGQNVTFRCDPISEHNRLYWYRQTLGQGPEFLTYFQNEAQLEKSRLLSDRFSAERPKGSFSTLEIQRTEQGDSAMYLCASSLAPGSNAYEQYFGPGTRLTVT.

The chain is built from TRBV6-4 and TRBJ2-1; 10 bases agree with TRBD2. This CDR3 region has 14 residues. After removal of 3 bases from V and 9 bases from J, the junction contained 5 bases not matched to a gene. The germline V gene encodes CDR1 MRHNA and CDR2 SNTAGT. For the CDR3, the DNA is TGTGCCAGCAGTGAGGTAGCGGGAGGTCTTGAGCAGTTCTTC. Encoded protein: CASSEVAGGLEQFF.

The V and J genes are TRBV6-2 or TRBV6-3 and TRBJ1-1; possibly TRBD1 for D (5 bases). Germline V gene lookup returns CDR1 MNHEY and CDR2 SVGEGT. The CDR3 has 14 residues. V lost 0 bases and J lost 4, with 9 bases in between. The CDR3 here is CASSYSGGSTEAFF. The CDR3 coding sequence is TGTGCCAGCAGTTACTCCGGGGGGTCCACTGAAGCTTTCTTT.

The V call is TRBV18, the J call TRBJ1-4, with 10 nucleotides matching TRBD1. The V segment lost 1 base and the J segment 4 bases; nucleotides outside the gene matches: 9. This CDR3 comprises 18 residues. Germline CDR1 is KGHSH and CDR2 is LQKENI. This chain's CDR3 is CASSPRWTGGMSNEKLFF. For the CDR3, the DNA is TGTGCCAGCTCACCACGTTGGACAGGGGGAATGAGTAATGAAAAACTGTTTTTT.

The rearrangement links TRBV9 to TRBJ1-3; D is unclear. CDR3 length equals 12 residues. Trimming pared 3 bases from V and 8 bases from J, leaving 9 bases between. Germline assignment: CDR1 SGDLS and CDR2 YYNGEE. CDR3 residues: CASSARRDTIYF. The CDR3 DNA sequence: TGTGCCAGCAGCGCCCGGCGGGACACCATATATTTT.

This chain joins TRBV10-2 and TRBJ1-6; D is ambiguous. CDR1 is WSHSY and CDR2 is SAAADI in the germline V gene. The CDR3 loop spans 14 amino acids. The ends were cut back, 11 bases at V and 8 bases at J, with 19 bases in the middle. CDR3 protein: CASSRGQRDSPLHF. The CDR3 DNA is TGCGCCTCATCCCGCGGGCAGAGGGATTCACCCCTCCACTTT.

The V call is TRBV28, the J call TRBJ2-1; D call uncertain. The CDR3 totals 12 residues. V was cut by 2 bases and J by 7 bases, with 6 bases left in between. Germline V gene sequence: CDR1 MDHEN, CDR2 SYDVKM. The CDR3 sequence is CASSLAVNEQFF. As DNA, the CDR3 is TGTGCCAGCAGTTTAGCGGTGAATGAGCAGTTCTTC.

The count of this clone is one. This rearrangement joins TRBV2 to TRBJ1-5, with D hard to call. Germline V gene sequence: CDR1 SNHLY, CDR2 FYNNEI. V was pared by 4 bases and J by 4 bases, with 8 bases between. The CDR3 runs to 13 residues. The CDR3 loop is CASSAQQNQPQHF. Here the CDR3 DNA reads TGTGCCAGCAGTGCACAACAGAATCAGCCCCAGCATTTT.

This clone was picked up one time. The gene calls are TRBV28 and TRBJ2-5, with TRBD1 matching 7 bases. The CDR3 sequence is 14 residues long. The ends lost 3 bases at V and 1 base at J; junction bases unmatched: 2. Germline V gene sequence: CDR1 MDHEN, CDR2 SYDVKM. CDR3 in DNA: TGTGCCAGCAGTTTTAACAGGGGCCAAGAGACCCAGTACTTC. It specifies CASSFNRGQETQYF. The complete variable domain, with remaining parts taken from reference TRBV28 and TRBJ2-5, reads DVKVTQSSRYLVKRTGEKVFLECVQDMDHENMFWYRQDPGLGLRLIYFSYDVKMKEKGDIPEGYSVSREKKERFSLILESASTNQTSMYLCASSFNRGQETQYFGPGTRLLVL.

The chain couples TRBV7-9 to TRBJ2-3; 11 bases agree with TRBD2. J lost 2 bases, V lost 4 bases, and 5 bases had no gene match. The CDR3 covers 16 residues. Looked up from germline, CDR1 is SEHNR and CDR2 is FQNEAQ (reference sequence). The CDR3 nucleotides are TGTGCCAGCAGCTCTGGGACTAGCGGACCCACAGATACGCAGTATTTT. Protein sequence: CASSSGTSGPTDTQYF.

The V call is TRBV3-1 (or the pseudogene TRBV3-2), the J call TRBJ2-3; possibly TRBD2 for D (7 bases). Trimming took off 5 bases at V and 3 bases at J, with 15 bases between the two ends. This CDR3 spans 15 amino acids. Looked up from germline, CDR1 is LGHDT and CDR2 is YNNKEL (reference sequence). CDR3 loop: CASSFWGGATDTQYF. In nucleotides, the CDR3 is TGTGCCAGCAGCTTCTGGGGGGGCGCGACAGATACGCAGTATTTT.

This chain links TRBV7-8 with TRBJ2-5, with TRBD1 matching over 9 bases. V lost 3 bases, J lost 5 bases, and 7 bases stayed unmatched. This CDR3 region has 15 residues. Germline V gene sequence: CDR1 SGHVS, CDR2 FQNEAQ. DNA for the CDR3: TGTGCCAGCAGCTTGATGGGACAGGGCGTGGAGACCCAGTACTTC. This translates into CASSLMGQGVETQYF.

The CDR3 DNA is TGTGCCAGCAGTTATGCGGGCCGCGCAGATACGCAGTATTTT. It encodes CASSYAGRADTQYF. The chain links TRBV6-5 to TRBJ2-3; D possibly corresponds to TRBD2 (5 bases). The germline CDR1 and CDR2 sequences are MNHEY and SVGAGI. Trimming took 3 bases from V and 4 from J, leaving 11 bases between them. The CDR3 is 14 residues long.

This sequence joins TRBV27 and TRBJ2-2; no clear D gene. The CDR3 contains 11 residues. Trimming took 6 bases from V and 4 from J, leaving 3 bases between them. Per the germline V gene, CDR1 is MNHEY and CDR2 is SMNVEV (reference sequence). The CDR3: CASSRTGELFF. CDR3 bases: TGTGCCAGCAGCCGCACCGGGGAGCTGTTTTTT.

The J gene is TRBJ2-1, the V gene TRBV29-1, with TRBD2 matching over 10 bases. CDR1 is SQVTM, CDR2 ANQGSEA, per germline. The CDR3 covers 19 residues. The V and J ends lost 6 bases and 0 bases, in that order; junction bases with no gene match: 17. CDR3 sequence reads: CSVELYWTSGKSSYNEQFF. DNA for the CDR3: TGCAGCGTCGAGTTGTATTGGACTAGCGGAAAAAGCTCCTACAATGAGCAGTTCTTC.